A selection of T cell receptor beta chains follows, all from one sample in a study of blood T cell repertoires in COVID-19. Sequencing used immunoSEQ multiplex PCR; TCRdb keeps in-frame clones, though not all of them. The profile covers approximately 210,000 clones, with 88% appearing a single time and more than 1.5% taken by the ten largest. The sequenced material came from peripheral blood. The receptor source for this set is an older man with acute or convalescent COVID-19. CDR3s leave out the opening cysteine and the closing phenylalanine or tryptophan. Each record gives: V gene, J gene, CDR3 protein.

v_call: TRBV7-2
j_call: TRBJ2-1
cdr3_aa: ASSSTSGKHYEQF

v_call: TRBV15
j_call: TRBJ2-1
cdr3_aa: ATSTTLWGGSYNEQF

v_call: TRBV6-6
j_call: TRBJ2-7
cdr3_aa: ASSPVYNEQY

v_call: TRBV28
j_call: TRBJ1-3
cdr3_aa: ASSLSYSGNTIY

v_call: TRBV10-3
j_call: TRBJ2-4
cdr3_aa: AISESWGGKNIQY

v_call: TRBV11-2
j_call: TRBJ2-3
cdr3_aa: ASSLSAATRTDTQY

v_call: TRBV6-6
j_call: TRBJ2-2
cdr3_aa: ASSYVRDTGELF

v_call: TRBV15
j_call: TRBJ2-7
cdr3_aa: ATSSQSPGTGSYEQY

v_call: TRBV28
j_call: TRBJ2-7
cdr3_aa: ASREPGQTPYEQY

v_call: TRBV3-1/TRBV3-2
j_call: TRBJ1-1
cdr3_aa: ASSQWTGRTEAF

v_call: TRBV19
j_call: TRBJ2-1
cdr3_aa: ASRDRQGVSDEQF

v_call: TRBV13
j_call: TRBJ1-3
cdr3_aa: ASSPSHRDTIY

v_call: TRBV19
j_call: TRBJ1-5
cdr3_aa: ASTGGTVANQPQH

v_call: TRBV9
j_call: TRBJ2-4
cdr3_aa: ASSVGHLAKNIQY

v_call: TRBV29-1
j_call: TRBJ1-5
cdr3_aa: SVTPGQGNQPQH

v_call: TRBV7-9
j_call: TRBJ2-3
cdr3_aa: ASSPSAVTDTQY

v_call: TRBV7-6
j_call: TRBJ1-3
cdr3_aa: ASSLRTGGDGNTIY

v_call: TRBV7-6
j_call: TRBJ2-1
cdr3_aa: ASSSDLAEQF